This T cell receptor beta chain was identified during a study of blood T cell repertoires in COVID-19. Across the study: Material from acute and convalescent COVID-19 was sourced from the United States, Italy and Spain. The cDNA or gDNA used as material had been derived from T cells, B-cell-depleted T cells, or PBMCs.

Under the authors' procedure: It was from reference gene primer amplification that nucleated cell counts were estimated. Repertoires were generated with immunoSEQ multiplex PCR, while TCRdb's copy carries only in-frame clones and drops some. The DNA gave D and trimming, while V, J and clone size come from that table. The table has under 150,000 clones, under 85% seen once. The V gene's germline CDR1 is LNHDA and CDR2 SQIVND (reference sequence). Unmatched junction bases numbered 2, after V lost 4 bases and J lost 2 bases. The CDR3 spans 14 residues. This receptor was obtained from a man aged 50 to 59 with active or convalescent COVID-19. The material sequenced was peripheral blood. The chain uses TRBV19 and TRBJ2-3; 8 bases line up with TRBD1. CDR3: CASSRTGPTDTQYF. CDR3 DNA sequence: TGTGCCAGTAGTAGGACAGGGCCCACAGATACGCAGTATTTT.